This T cell receptor beta chain was obtained from a study of T cell responses to AZD1222 COVID-19 vaccine. Profiling relied on immunoSEQ multiplex PCR, and the TCRdb table lists in-frame clones only, not all of them. This sample has under 170,000 clones, with 94% found just once. Per germline, CDR1 MNHEY and CDR2 SVGAGI. The CDR3 runs 13 residues. The V gene lost 2 bases and the J gene lost 3 bases, with 7 bases spanning the gap. The V and J genes are TRBV6-5 and TRBJ1-2, with D unresolved. This receptor was identified in an adult in good health. The sequenced sample was peripheral blood, obtained on day 0 of AZD1222 vaccination. In nucleotides, the CDR3 is TGTGCCAGCAGTTACGGTGCTGACTATGGCTACACCTTC. It codes for CASSYGADYGYTF.